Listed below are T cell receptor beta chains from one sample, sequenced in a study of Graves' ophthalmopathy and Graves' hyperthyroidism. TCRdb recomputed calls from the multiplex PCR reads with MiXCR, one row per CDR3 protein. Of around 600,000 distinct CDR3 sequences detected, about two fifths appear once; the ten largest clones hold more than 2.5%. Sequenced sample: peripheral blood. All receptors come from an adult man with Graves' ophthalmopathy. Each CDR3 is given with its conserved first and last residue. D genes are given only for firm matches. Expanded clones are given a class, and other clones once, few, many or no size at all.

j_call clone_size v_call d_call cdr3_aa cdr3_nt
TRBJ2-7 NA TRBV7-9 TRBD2 CASSSWTSGPSTEQYF TGTGCCAGCAGCTCCTGGACTAGCGGGCCCTCCACCGAGCAGTACTTC
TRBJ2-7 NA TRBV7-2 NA CASSFQQGRTGELYF TGTGCCAGCAGCTTTCAACAGGGGAGGACCGGGGAGCTGTACTTC
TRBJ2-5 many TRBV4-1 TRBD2 CASSSTSGRGRETQYF TGCGCCAGCAGCTCGACTAGCGGGAGGGGGAGGGAGACCCAGTACTTC
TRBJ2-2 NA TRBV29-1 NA CSASSPQVNTGELFF TGCAGCGCCAGCAGCCCCCAGGTCAACACCGGGGAGCTGTTTTTT
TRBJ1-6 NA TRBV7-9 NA CASSVRVSPLHF TGTGCCAGCAGCGTCCGGGTTTCACCCCTCCACTTT
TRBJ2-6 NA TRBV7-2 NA CASSLSEADRANVLTF TGTGCCAGCAGCTTGAGCGAGGCGGACAGGGCCAACGTCCTGACTTTC
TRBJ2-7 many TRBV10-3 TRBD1 CAISASGTGWDEQYF TGTGCCATCAGTGCATCCGGGACAGGGTGGGACGAGCAGTACTTC
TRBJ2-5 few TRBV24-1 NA CATSDSIRGQPQYF TGTGCCACCAGTGATTCCATCCGGGGGCAGCCCCAGTACTTC
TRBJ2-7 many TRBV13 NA CASSSPGNYEQYF TGTGCCAGCAGCTCACCAGGGAACTACGAGCAGTACTTC
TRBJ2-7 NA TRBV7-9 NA CASSPTGIGYEQYF TGTGCCAGCAGCCCCACCGGGATAGGTTACGAGCAGTACTTC
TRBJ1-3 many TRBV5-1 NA CASSPMTGLANTIYF TGCGCCAGCAGCCCCATGACAGGTTTGGCGAACACCATATATTTT
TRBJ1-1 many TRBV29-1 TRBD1 CSATDRANTEAFF TGCAGCGCCACGGACAGGGCGAACACTGAAGCTTTCTTT
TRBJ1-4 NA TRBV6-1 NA CASNRQEIAGSTNEKLFF TGTGCCAGCAACCGACAGGAAATCGCGGGATCAACTAATGAAAAACTGTTTTTT
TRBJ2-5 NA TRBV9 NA CASSVEGRRGEETQYF TGTGCCAGCAGCGTAGAGGGTCGGAGGGGAGAAGAGACCCAGTACTTC
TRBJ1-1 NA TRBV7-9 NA CASRQDGRGNTEAFF TGTGCCAGCAGACAAGACGGGCGGGGAAACACTGAAGCTTTCTTT
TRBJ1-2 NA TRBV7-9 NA CASSFWDGIGYGYTF TGTGCCAGCAGCTTCTGGGACGGCATCGGGTATGGCTACACCTTC
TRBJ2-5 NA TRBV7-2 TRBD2 CASSPGTSGSHETQYF TGTGCCAGCAGCCCCGGGACTAGCGGGAGCCATGAGACCCAGTACTTC
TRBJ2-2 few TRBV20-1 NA CSAPYGTGELFF TGCAGTGCCCCCTATGGTACCGGGGAGCTGTTTTTT
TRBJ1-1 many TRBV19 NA CASSTGGDTEAFF TGTGCCAGTAGTACAGGAGGGGACACTGAAGCTTTCTTT